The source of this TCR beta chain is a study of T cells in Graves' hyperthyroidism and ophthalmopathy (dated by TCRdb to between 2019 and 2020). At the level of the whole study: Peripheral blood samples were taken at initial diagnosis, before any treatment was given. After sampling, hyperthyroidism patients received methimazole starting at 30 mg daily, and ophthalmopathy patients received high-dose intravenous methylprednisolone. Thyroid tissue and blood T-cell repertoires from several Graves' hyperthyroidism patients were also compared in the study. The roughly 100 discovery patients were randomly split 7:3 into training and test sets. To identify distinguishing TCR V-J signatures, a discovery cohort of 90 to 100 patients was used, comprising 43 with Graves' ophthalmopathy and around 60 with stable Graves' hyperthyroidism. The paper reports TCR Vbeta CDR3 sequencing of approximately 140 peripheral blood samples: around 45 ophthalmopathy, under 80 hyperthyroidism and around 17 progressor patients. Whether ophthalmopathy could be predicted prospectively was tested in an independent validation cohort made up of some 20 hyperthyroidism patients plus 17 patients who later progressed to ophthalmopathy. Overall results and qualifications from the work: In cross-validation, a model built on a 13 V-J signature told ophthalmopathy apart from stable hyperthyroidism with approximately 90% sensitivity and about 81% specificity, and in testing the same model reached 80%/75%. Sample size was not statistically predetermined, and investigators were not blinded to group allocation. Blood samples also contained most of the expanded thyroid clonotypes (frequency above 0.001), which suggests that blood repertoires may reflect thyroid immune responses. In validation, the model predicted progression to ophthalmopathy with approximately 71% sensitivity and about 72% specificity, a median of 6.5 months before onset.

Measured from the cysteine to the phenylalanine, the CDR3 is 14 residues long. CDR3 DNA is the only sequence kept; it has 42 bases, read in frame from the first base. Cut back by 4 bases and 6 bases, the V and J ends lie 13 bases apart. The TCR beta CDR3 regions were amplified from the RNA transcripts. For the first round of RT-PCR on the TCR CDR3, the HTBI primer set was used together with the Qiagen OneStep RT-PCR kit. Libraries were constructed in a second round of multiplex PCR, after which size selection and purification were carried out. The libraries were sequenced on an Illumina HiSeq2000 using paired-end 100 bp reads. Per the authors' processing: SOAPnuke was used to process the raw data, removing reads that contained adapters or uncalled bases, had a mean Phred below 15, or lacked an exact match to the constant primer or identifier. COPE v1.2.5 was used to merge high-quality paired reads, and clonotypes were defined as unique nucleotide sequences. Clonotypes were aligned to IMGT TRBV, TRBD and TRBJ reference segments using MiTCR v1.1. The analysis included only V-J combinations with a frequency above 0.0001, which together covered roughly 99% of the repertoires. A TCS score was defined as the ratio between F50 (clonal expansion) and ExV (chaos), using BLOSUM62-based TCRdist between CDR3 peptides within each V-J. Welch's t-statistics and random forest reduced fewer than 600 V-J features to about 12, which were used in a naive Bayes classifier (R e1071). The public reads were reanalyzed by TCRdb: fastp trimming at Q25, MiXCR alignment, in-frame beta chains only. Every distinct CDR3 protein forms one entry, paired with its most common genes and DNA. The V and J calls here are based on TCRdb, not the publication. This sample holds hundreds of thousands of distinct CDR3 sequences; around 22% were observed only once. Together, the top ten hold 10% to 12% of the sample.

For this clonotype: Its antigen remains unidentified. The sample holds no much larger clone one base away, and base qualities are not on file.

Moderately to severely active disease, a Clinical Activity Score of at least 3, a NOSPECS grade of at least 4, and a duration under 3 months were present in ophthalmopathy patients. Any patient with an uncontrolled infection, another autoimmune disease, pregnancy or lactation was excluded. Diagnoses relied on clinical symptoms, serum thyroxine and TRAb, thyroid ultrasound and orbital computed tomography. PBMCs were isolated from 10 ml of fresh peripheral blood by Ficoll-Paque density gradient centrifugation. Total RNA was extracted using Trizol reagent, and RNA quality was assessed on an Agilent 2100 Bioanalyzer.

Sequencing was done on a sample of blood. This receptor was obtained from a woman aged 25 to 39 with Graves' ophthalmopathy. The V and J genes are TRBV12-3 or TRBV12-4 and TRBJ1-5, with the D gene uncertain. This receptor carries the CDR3 CASSSRTGGQPQHF. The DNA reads TGTGCCAGCAGTTCCCGGACCGGCGGTCAGCCCCAGCATTTT.